This T cell receptor beta chain was obtained from a study of blood T cell repertoires in COVID-19. Self-reported history from a screening survey and questionnaire set each donor's cohort. The trim removed 4 bases at V and 0 bases at J, leaving 5 bases unmatched. This CDR3 contains 15 residues. Germline V gene lookup returns CDR1 LNHDA and CDR2 SQIVND (reference sequence). The method was immunoSEQ multiplex PCR; TCRdb's version includes in-frame clones alone and lacks a portion of them. The repertoire holds 310,000 or so clones, 85% to 90% seen once, with less than 2% in the top ten. The J gene is TRBJ2-7, the V gene TRBV19, with 8 positions matching TRBD2. This clonotype was sampled from a woman between 18 and 30 years old with acute COVID-19. Input material: PBMCs or T cells enriched from blood (not recorded which). The CDR3 DNA reads as TGTGCCAGTAGTAGGGCGGGAGGTCCCTCCTACGAGCAGTACTTC. Translated, it gives CASSRAGGPSYEQYF.